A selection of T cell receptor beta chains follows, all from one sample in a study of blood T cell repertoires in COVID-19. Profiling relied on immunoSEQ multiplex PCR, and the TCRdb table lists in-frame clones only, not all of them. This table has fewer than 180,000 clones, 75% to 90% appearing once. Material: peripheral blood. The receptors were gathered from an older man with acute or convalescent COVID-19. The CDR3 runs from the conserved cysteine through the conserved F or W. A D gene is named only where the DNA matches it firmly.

CDR3: CASSDPRPSGWETQYF
J: TRBJ2-5
V: TRBV2
D: NA

CDR3: CASSWGQNSPLHF
J: TRBJ1-6
V: TRBV19
D: NA

CDR3: CASSATSGGQETQYF
J: TRBJ2-5
V: TRBV9
D: TRBD2

CDR3: CASRGTSSGNEQFF
J: TRBJ2-1
V: TRBV5-4
D: TRBD2

CDR3: CASSFSTEMGYTF
J: TRBJ1-2
V: TRBV12-3/TRBV12-4
D: NA

CDR3: CASSEGRVGRGPYSNQPQHF
J: TRBJ1-5
V: TRBV28
D: TRBD1

CDR3: CASIIRARGPYEQYF
J: TRBJ2-7
V: TRBV11-3
D: NA

CDR3: CASSLTPSGGRTGNTIYF
J: TRBJ1-3
V: TRBV5-1
D: NA

CDR3: CATGPGAQETQYF
J: TRBJ2-5
V: TRBV24-1
D: NA

CDR3: CASSPPEGGSNQPQHF
J: TRBJ1-5
V: TRBV18
D: NA

CDR3: CASSRWASYEQYF
J: TRBJ2-7
V: TRBV28
D: NA

CDR3: CASSVTHTSVVRPSEQFF
J: TRBJ2-1
V: TRBV19
D: TRBD2

CDR3: CASGLGQVSTDTQYF
J: TRBJ2-3
V: TRBV12-5
D: NA

CDR3: CASSITEHYGYTF
J: TRBJ1-2
V: TRBV19
D: NA

CDR3: CASSHPRIGTQNSYEQYF
J: TRBJ2-7
V: TRBV23-1
D: NA

CDR3: CAISESASGLYNEQFF
J: TRBJ2-1
V: TRBV10-3
D: TRBD2

CDR3: CASGGTENTEAFF
J: TRBJ1-1
V: TRBV9
D: TRBD1

CDR3: CASSPTPHQPQHF
J: TRBJ1-5
V: TRBV3-1/TRBV3-2
D: NA

CDR3: CASRPTGQRYEQYF
J: TRBJ2-7
V: TRBV5-1
D: TRBD1

CDR3: CASSLTRVTNEKLFF
J: TRBJ1-4
V: TRBV5-6
D: NA

CDR3: CASSHTTRRFLTDTQYF
J: TRBJ2-3
V: TRBV7-8
D: NA

CDR3: CASSYGQLVKQYF
J: TRBJ2-7
V: TRBV12-3/TRBV12-4
D: NA

CDR3: CASSVTRGSSYNEQFF
J: TRBJ2-1
V: TRBV5-1
D: TRBD1

CDR3: CASSDSRGVQETQYF
J: TRBJ2-5
V: TRBV6-1
D: TRBD2

CDR3: CASSVPGQGRYGYTF
J: TRBJ1-2
V: TRBV4-1
D: TRBD1

CDR3: CASSLQAGGQETQYF
J: TRBJ2-5
V: TRBV11-2
D: TRBD2

CDR3: CASSLPGAGGYTF
J: TRBJ1-2
V: TRBV7-6
D: NA

CDR3: CASSGGTGRNEQFF
J: TRBJ2-1
V: TRBV7-9
D: TRBD1

CDR3: CASSFRLAGGTDTQYF
J: TRBJ2-3
V: TRBV5-8
D: TRBD2

CDR3: CATREGIGTEAFF
J: TRBJ1-1
V: TRBV6-5
D: NA

CDR3: CASRLGGSGTSTDTQYF
J: TRBJ2-3
V: TRBV12-2
D: NA

CDR3: CASSRLGGQGPSFYGYTF
J: TRBJ1-2
V: TRBV19
D: TRBD1

CDR3: CASSLGLGTDPNTEAFF
J: TRBJ1-1
V: TRBV5-1
D: TRBD1

CDR3: CASSPPGTGGYEQYF
J: TRBJ2-7
V: TRBV18
D: TRBD1

CDR3: CASSQGRTSGAQFF
J: TRBJ2-1
V: TRBV3-1/TRBV3-2
D: TRBD2

CDR3: CASSESRANSPLHF
J: TRBJ1-6
V: TRBV6-1
D: NA

CDR3: CASRDLQGANYGYTF
J: TRBJ1-2
V: TRBV2
D: TRBD1

CDR3: CASSQDGGYYEQYF
J: TRBJ2-7
V: TRBV3-1/TRBV3-2
D: NA

CDR3: CASGTENYGYTF
J: TRBJ1-2
V: TRBV19
D: TRBD1

CDR3: CASSETGNNQPQHF
J: TRBJ1-5
V: TRBV6-1
D: TRBD1

CDR3: CASSLNSPPGNTIYF
J: TRBJ1-3
V: TRBV11-2
D: NA

CDR3: CASSAGQGSYEQYF
J: TRBJ2-7
V: TRBV19
D: TRBD1